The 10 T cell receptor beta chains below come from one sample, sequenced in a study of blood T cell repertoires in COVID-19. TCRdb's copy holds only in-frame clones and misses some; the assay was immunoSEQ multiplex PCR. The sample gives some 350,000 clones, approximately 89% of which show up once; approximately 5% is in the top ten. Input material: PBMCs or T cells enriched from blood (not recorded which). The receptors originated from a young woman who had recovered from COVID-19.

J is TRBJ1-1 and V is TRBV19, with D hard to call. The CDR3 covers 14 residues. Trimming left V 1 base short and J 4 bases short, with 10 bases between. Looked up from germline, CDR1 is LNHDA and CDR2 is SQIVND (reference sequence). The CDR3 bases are TGTGCCAGTAGTATAGCTGGCGGGGTCACTGAAGCTTTCTTT. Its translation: CASSIAGGVTEAFF.

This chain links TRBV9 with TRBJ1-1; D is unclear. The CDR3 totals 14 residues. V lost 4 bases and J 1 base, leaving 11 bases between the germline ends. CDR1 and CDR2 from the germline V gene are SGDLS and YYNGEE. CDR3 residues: CASSPDSGNTEAFF. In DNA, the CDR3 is TGTGCCAGCAGCCCCGATTCGGGGAACACTGAAGCTTTCTTT.

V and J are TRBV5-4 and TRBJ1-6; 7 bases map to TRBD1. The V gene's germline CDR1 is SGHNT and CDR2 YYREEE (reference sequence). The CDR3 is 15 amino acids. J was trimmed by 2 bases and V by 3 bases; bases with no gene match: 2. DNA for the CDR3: TGTGCCAGCAGCTCTGGACAGGCCTATAATTCACCCCTCCACTTT. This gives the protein CASSSGQAYNSPLHF. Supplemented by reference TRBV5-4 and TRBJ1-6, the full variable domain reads ETGVTQSPTHLIKTRGQQVTLRCSSQSGHNTVSWYQQALGQGPQFIFQYYREEENGRGNFPPRFSGLQFPNYSSELNVNALELDDSALYLCASSSGQAYNSPLHFGNGTRLTVT.

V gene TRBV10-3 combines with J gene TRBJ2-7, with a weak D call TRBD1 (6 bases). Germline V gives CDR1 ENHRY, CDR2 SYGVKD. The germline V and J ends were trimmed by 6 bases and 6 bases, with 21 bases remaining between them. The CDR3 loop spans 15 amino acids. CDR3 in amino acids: CAISPVGVGAPEQYF. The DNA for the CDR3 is TGTGCCATCAGCCCGGTGGGAGTGGGGGCGCCCGAGCAGTACTTC.

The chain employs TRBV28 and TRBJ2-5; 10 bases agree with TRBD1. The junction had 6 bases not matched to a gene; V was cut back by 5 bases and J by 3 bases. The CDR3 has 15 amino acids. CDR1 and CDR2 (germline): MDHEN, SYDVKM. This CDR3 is CASSPTGTGEETQYF. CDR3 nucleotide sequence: TGTGCCAGCAGTCCGACCGGGACAGGGGAAGAGACCCAGTACTTC.

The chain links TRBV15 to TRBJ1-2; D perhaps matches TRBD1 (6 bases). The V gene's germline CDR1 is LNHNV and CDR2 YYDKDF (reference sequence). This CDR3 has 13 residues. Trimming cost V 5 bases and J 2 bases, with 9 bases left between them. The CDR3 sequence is CATSPDRNYGYTF. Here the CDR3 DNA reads TGTGCCACCAGCCCGGACAGAAACTATGGCTACACCTTC.

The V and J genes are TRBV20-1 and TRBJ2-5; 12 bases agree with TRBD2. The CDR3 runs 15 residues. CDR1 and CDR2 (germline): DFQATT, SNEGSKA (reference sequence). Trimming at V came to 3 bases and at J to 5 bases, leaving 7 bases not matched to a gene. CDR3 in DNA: TGCAGTGCTAGTTCCCCTAGCGGGGGGGCGGAGACCCAGTACTTC. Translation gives CSASSPSGGAETQYF.

This CDR3 is CASSLGGTSGVNEQFF. The CDR3 nucleotides read TGTGCCAGCAGCTTGGGTGGGACTAGCGGGGTAAATGAGCAGTTCTTC. The chain is built from TRBV5-4 and TRBJ2-1; 13 positions agree with TRBD2. The CDR3 spans 16 residues. In germline, CDR1 is SGHNT, CDR2 YYREEE (reference sequence). The ends lost 0 bases at V and 7 bases at J; junction bases unmatched: 4.

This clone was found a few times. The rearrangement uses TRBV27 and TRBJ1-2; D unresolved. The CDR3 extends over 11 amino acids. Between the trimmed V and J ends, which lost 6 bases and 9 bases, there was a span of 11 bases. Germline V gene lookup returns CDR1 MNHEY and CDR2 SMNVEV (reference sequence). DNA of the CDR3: TGTGCCAGCAGAGGCGAGGTCAGCTACACCTTC. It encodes CASRGEVSYTF.

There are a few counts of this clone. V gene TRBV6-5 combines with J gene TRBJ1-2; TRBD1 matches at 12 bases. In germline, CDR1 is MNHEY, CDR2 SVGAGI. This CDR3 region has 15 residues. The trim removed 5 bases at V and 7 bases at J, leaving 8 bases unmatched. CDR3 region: CASSPGTGGVGGYTF. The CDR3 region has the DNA TGTGCCAGCAGTCCAGGGACAGGGGGCGTAGGTGGCTACACCTTC.